The T cell receptor (beta chain) under discussion was sequenced for a study of T cell repertoires in MIS-A myocarditis (dated by TCRdb to between 2021 and 2023). As concerns this clone: Its antigen is not yet known. A junction end diverges from the germline sequence, so it may reflect a read error. Different DNA sequences within this sample yield the same CDR3.

The QIAamp DNA FFPE kit was used to extract genomic DNA from formalin-fixed paraffin-embedded autopsy tissue. The immunoSEQ bias-controlled multiplex PCR was used to amplify TCRbeta CDR3 regions, which were then sequenced at high throughput. Per the authors' processing: CDR3 sequences were collapsed and filtered with the immunoSEQ vendor pipeline, and the abundance and frequency of each unique TCRbeta CDR3 were thereby quantified. Using a 90% global sequence identity threshold, CD-HIT clustered dominant CDR3 amino acid sequences together with SARS-CoV-2-specific ImmuneCODE TCRbeta sequences. Clones with frequencies of 0.1 to 1 were classed as hyperexpanded, and 0.01 to 0.1 as large. CDR3 amino acid sequences and V and J gene assignments of dominant clones were confirmed with MiXCR. The R stringdist package was used to calculate Levenshtein distances between the patient clonotypes and the ImmuneCODE hits. TCRdb mirrors the immuneACCESS table, restricted to in-frame sequences. Some clones are absent from its copies; in checked studies, under half trace to an unresolved V gene, and the reason for the others is unknown. That table is the source of V, J and clone size, and D and trimming were worked out from the DNA. The sample profile shows roughly 6,600 clones; around four fifths of them were found once. Approximately 18% of the sample comes from the top ten.

The CDR3 starts with the cysteine, ends with the phenylalanine, and has 15 residues. Kept here is only the CDR3 DNA, which spans 45 bases and is read in frame from base 1. In the germline V gene, CDR1 corresponds to MNHEY and CDR2 to SVGAGI. The chain employs TRBV6-5 and TRBJ2-2; tentative D gene TRBD2, with 5 bases matching. Source material: right inferior lung lobe tissue obtained at autopsy. This sequence was found in a man aged 18-30 years with fulminant myocarditis from multisystem inflammatory syndrome in adults (MIS-A) after COVID-19. The CDR3 protein is CASTTGSANTGELFF. The nucleotides read TGTGCCAGCACCACGGGATCCGCGAACACCGGAGAGCTGTTTTTT.